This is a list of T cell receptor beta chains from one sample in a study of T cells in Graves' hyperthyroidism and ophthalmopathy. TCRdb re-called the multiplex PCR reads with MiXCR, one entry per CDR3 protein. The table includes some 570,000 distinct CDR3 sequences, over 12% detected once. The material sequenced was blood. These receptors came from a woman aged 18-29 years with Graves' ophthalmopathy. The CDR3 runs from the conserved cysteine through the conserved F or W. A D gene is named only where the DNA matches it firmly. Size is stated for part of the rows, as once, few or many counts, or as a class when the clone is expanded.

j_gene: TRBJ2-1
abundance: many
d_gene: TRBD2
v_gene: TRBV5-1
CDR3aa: CASSRGLAGGPGEQFF
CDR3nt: TGTGCCAGCAGCCGGGGACTAGCGGGAGGGCCTGGTGAGCAGTTCTTC

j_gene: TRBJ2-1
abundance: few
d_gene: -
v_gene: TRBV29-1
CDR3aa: CSVPTNSNEQFF
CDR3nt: TGCAGCGTTCCGACTAACTCCAATGAGCAGTTCTTC

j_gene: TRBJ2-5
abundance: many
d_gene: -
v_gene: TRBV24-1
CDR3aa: CATSDLTWGRETQYF
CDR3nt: TGTGCCACCAGTGACCTTACATGGGGTAGAGAGACCCAGTACTTC

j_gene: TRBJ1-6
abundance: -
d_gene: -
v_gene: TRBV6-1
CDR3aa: CASSPLPGGGYNSPLHF
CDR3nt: TGTGCCAGCAGCCCCTTACCCGGCGGGGGCTATAATTCACCCCTCCACTTT

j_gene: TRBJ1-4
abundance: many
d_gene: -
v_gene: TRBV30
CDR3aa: CAWASSLREKLFF
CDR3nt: TGTGCCTGGGCCTCCAGCCTGAGGGAAAAACTGTTTTTT

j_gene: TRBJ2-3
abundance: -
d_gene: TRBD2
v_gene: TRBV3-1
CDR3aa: CASSPTVGGGTQYF
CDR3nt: TGTGCCAGCAGCCCCACGGTGGGGGGGGGTACGCAGTATTTT

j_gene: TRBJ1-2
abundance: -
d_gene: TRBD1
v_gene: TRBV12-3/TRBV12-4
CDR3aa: CASSSGGPGDLGYGYTF
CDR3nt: TGTGCCAGCAGTTCAGGGGGACCCGGAGATCTTGGCTATGGCTACACCTTC

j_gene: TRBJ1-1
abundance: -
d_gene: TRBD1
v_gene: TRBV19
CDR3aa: CASRVQGASAEAFF
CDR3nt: TGTGCCAGTAGGGTACAGGGGGCGTCCGCTGAAGCTTTCTTT

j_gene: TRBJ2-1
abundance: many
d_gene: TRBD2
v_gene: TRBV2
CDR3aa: CASMMGLAGSDEQFF
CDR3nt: TGTGCCAGCATGATGGGACTAGCGGGTAGCGATGAGCAGTTCTTC

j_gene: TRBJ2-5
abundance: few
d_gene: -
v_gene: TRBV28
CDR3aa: CASSEGRWDQGTQYF
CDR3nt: TGTGCCAGCAGCGAGGGACGTTGGGATCAAGGGACCCAGTACTTC

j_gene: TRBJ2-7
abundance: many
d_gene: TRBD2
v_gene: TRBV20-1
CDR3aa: CSATPAGGRAAVIYEQYF
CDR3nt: TGCAGTGCTACCCCTGCTGGGGGGAGGGCCGCGGTTATCTACGAGCAGTACTTC

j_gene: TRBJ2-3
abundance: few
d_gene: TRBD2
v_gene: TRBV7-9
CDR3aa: CASSSLAGEADTQYF
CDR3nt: TGTGCCAGCAGCTCCCTGGCGGGAGAGGCAGATACGCAGTATTTT

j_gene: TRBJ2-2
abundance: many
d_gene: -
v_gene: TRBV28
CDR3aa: CASSEKNTGELFF
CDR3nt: TGTGCCAGCAGTGAAAAGAACACCGGGGAGCTGTTTTTT

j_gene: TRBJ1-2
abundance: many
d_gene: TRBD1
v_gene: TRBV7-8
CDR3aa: CASSPRTGNYGYTF
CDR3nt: TGTGCCAGCAGCCCGCGGACAGGGAACTATGGCTACACCTTC

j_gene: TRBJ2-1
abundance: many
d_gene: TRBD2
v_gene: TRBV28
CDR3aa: CASSLRGGRAHEQFF
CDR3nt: TGTGCCAGCAGTTTAAGAGGCGGGAGGGCCCATGAGCAGTTCTTC

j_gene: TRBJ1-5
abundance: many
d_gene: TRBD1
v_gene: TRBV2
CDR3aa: CASSQQGRNQPQHF
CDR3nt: TGTGCCAGCAGTCAACAGGGGCGCAATCAGCCCCAGCATTTT

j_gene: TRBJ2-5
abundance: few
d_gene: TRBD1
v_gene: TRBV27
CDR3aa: CASSSRQGGQETQYF
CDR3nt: TGTGCCAGCAGTTCACGACAGGGGGGGCAAGAGACCCAGTACTTC

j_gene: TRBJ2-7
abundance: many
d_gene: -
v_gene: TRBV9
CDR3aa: CASSVGSPSFKNEQYF
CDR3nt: TGTGCCAGCAGCGTAGGGAGCCCTAGCTTTAAGAACGAGCAGTACTTC

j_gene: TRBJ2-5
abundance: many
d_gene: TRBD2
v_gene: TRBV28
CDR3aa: CASSLKSWGRTSQETQYF
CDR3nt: TGTGCCAGCAGTTTAAAGTCGTGGGGGAGGACTAGCCAAGAGACCCAGTACTTC

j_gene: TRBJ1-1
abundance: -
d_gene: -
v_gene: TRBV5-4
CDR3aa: CASSLAQGPSWGTEAFF
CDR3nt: TGTGCCAGCAGCTTGGCGCAGGGTCCTTCTTGGGGCACTGAAGCTTTCTTT

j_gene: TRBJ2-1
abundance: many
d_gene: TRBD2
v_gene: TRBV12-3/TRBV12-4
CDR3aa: CASWRENNEQFF
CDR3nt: TGTGCCAGCTGGCGGGAGAACAATGAGCAGTTCTTC

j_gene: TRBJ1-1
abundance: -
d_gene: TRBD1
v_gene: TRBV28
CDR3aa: CASHTRRGQASGTEAFF
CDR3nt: TGTGCCAGCCACACCCGCCGAGGACAGGCGTCGGGCACTGAAGCTTTCTTT